These 26 T cell receptor beta chains came from one sample sequenced in a study of CD8+CD57+ T cells in acquired aplastic anemia. Genomic DNA served as template for TCR beta VDJ and CDR3 profiling. MiXCR, applied by TCRdb to the reads, yields one record per CDR3 protein. The sample consists of some 200,000 distinct CDR3 sequences, around 32% of them appearing once. The specimen was sorted CD4+, CD8+, or CD8+CD57+ T cells (not recorded which) from PBMCs. The source of these receptors is a human donor in good health, serving as a control.

Many counts were recorded for this clonotype. The chain has TRBV20-1 and TRBJ2-7; a possible D gene is TRBD1 (6 bases). V was cut by 6 bases and J by 2 bases, with 14 bases left in between. The CDR3 is made up of 13 amino acids. CDR1 is DFQATT, CDR2 SNEGSKA, per germline (reference sequence). The CDR3 DNA reads TGCAGTGCGGAAAACAGGGTCGCCTACGAGCAGTACTTC. Protein sequence: CSAENRVAYEQYF.

The V call is TRBV2, the J call TRBJ1-2; D ambiguous. The ends were cut back, 3 bases at V and 1 base at J, with 6 bases in the middle. This CDR3 has 13 residues. Germline V CDR1 and CDR2: SNHLY, FYNNEI. Written as DNA, the CDR3 is TGTGCCAGCAGTGAGGAGATTAACTATGGCTACACCTTC. It is translated as CASSEEINYGYTF.

Remarks on this clonotype: The conserved phenylalanine or tryptophan normally closing the CDR3 is absent here, so this likely arose from a read error. The DNA is omitted, as the CDR3 cannot be located on it reliably, and the CDR3 follows TCRdb's listing. V and J are TRBV24-1 and TRBJ1-2; TRBD1, as called in the table, went unchecked against the DNA. Germline values: CDR1 KGHDR, CDR2 SFDVKD. The CDR3 is 14 residues long, ends included. The CDR3 here is CATSDSGGSYGCTS.

This chain links TRBV3-1 with TRBJ1-2; TRBD1 matches 7 bases. Germline loops: CDR1 LGHDT, CDR2 YNNKEL (reference sequence). The CDR3 contains 15 residues. V trimming: 4 bases; J trimming: 3 bases; junction bases outside the gene matches: 8. This CDR3 reads CASSPWDRPYYGYTF. The CDR3 coding sequence is TGTGCCAGCAGCCCGTGGGACAGACCCTACTATGGCTACACCTTC.

This clonotype was seen a handful of times. The rearrangement links TRBV19 to TRBJ1-6, with TRBD1 matching 7 bases. CDR1 is LNHDA, CDR2 SQIVND, per germline (reference sequence). The V and J ends lost 9 bases and 8 bases, in that order; junction bases with no gene match: 10. The CDR3 contains 14 residues. The CDR3 coding sequence is TGTGCCAGCAGCTTAGGGGACAGAGATTCACCCCTCCACTTT. Amino acid sequence: CASSLGDRDSPLHF. The variable domain in full, with the rest retrieved from reference TRBV19 and TRBJ1-6, is DGGITQSPKYLFRKEGQNVTLSCEQNLNHDAMYWYRQDPGQGLRLIYYSQIVNDFQKGDIAEGYSVSREKKESFPLTVTSAQKNPTAFYLCASSLGDRDSPLHFGNGTRLTVT.

This clonotype was seen ten or more times. The rearrangement links TRBV24-1 to TRBJ1-5, with 7 bases matching TRBD1. Germline CDR1 is KGHDR and CDR2 is SFDVKD. The CDR3 sequence is 14 residues long. J was trimmed by 5 bases and V by 2 bases; bases with no gene match: 2. CDR3 bases: TGTGCCACCAGTGATTCTACAGGGGATCAGCCCCAGCATTTT. Amino acids: CATSDSTGDQPQHF.

This clonotype has more than one count but fewer than ten. This sequence joins TRBV30 and TRBJ1-5; no reliable D call. The CDR3 sequence is 13 residues long. Germline CDR1 GTSNPN, CDR2 SVGIG (reference sequence). V was clipped by 2 bases and J by 7 bases, with 12 bases between them. The DNA of the CDR3 is TGTGCCTGGAGTTTGCACCCTGGCCAGCCCCAGCATTTT. This sequence encodes CAWSLHPGQPQHF.

This clonotype was picked up many times. The rearrangement uses TRBV9 and TRBJ2-1, with D maybe TRBD1 (6 bases). CDR3 length: 13 residues. V lost 4 bases to trimming and J lost 9 bases, with 14 bases between them. Germline assignment: CDR1 SGDLS and CDR2 YYNGEE. The CDR3 sequence: CASSRDRRSEQFF. CDR3 nucleotide sequence: TGTGCCAGCAGCAGAGACAGGAGGAGTGAGCAGTTCTTC.

Points on this clonotype: In this CDR3 the conserved last residue, phenylalanine or tryptophan, is missing, so a read error is likely. The genes are TRBV5-4 and TRBJ1-1; D might be TRBD1 (5 bases). The CDR3 is made up of 13 amino acids. From germline, CDR1 is SGHNT and CDR2 YYREEE (reference sequence). Trimming removed 1 base at V and 1 base at J, with 5 bases between. The CDR3 DNA reads TGTGCCAGCAGCTTGCAGGGGAACACTGAAGCTTTCCTT. The encoded protein is CASSLQGNTEAFL.

This clonotype came up a few times. The chain is built from TRBV7-2 and TRBJ2-2; TRBD1 agrees at 7 bases. Per the germline V gene, CDR1 is SGHTA and CDR2 is FQGNSA. Trimming at V came to 5 bases and at J to 3 bases, leaving 6 bases not matched to a gene. The CDR3 consists of 15 residues. The CDR3 protein is CASSLTGWYTGELFF. The CDR3 bases are TGTGCCAGCAGCCTGACAGGGTGGTACACCGGGGAGCTGTTTTTT.

The chain employs TRBV2 and TRBJ2-3; 7 bases line up with TRBD1. The CDR3 spans 14 residues. The germline CDR1 and CDR2 sequences are SNHLY and FYNNEI. Trimming cost V 6 bases and J 0 bases; bases outside gene matches: 3. CDR3 sequence: CASSGTDSTDTQYF. The DNA for the CDR3 is TGTGCCAGCAGCGGGACAGACAGCACAGATACGCAGTATTTT.

This clonotype was detected once. A single base separates this from a much larger clone, so it may be a read error. The chain couples TRBV5-1 to TRBJ2-5; no reliable D call. CDR1 SGHRS and CDR2 YFSETQ come from the germline V gene. V was clipped by 7 bases and J by 2 bases, with 12 bases between them. This CDR3 comprises 13 residues. The CDR3: CASASREQETQYF. The CDR3 nucleotides are TGCGCCAGCGCTTCCCGAGAGCAAGAGACCCAGTACTTC.

This clonotype has at least ten counts. This chain links TRBV19 with TRBJ1-1; maybe TRBD1 (5 bases). The CDR3 contains 14 residues. V gave up 3 bases and J gave up 4 bases, with 12 bases separating them. Germline CDR1 LNHDA, CDR2 SQIVND (reference sequence). The CDR3: CASSIRREATEAFF. In DNA form, the CDR3 reads TGTGCCAGTAGTATCCGCAGGGAGGCCACTGAAGCTTTCTTT.

As for this clonotype: A much larger clone is a single base away; this may be a read error. The chain has TRBV30 and TRBJ1-6, with 8 bases matching TRBD1. This CDR3 has 14 amino acids. The V and J ends lost 5 bases and 7 bases, in that order; junction bases with no gene match: 7. Germline assignment: CDR1 GTSNPN and CDR2 SVGIG (reference sequence). For the CDR3, the DNA is TGTGCCTGGGGCAGGGGGCACTCCAATTCACCCCTCCACTTT. It yields the protein CAWGRGHSNSPLHF. The full variable domain, in which reference TRBV30 and TRBJ1-6 provide the parts outside the CDR3, is SQTIHQWPATLVQPVGSPLSLECTVEGTSNPNLYWYRQAAGRGLQLLFYSVGIGQISSEVPQNLSASRPQDRQFILSSKKLLLSDSGFYLCAWGRGHSNSPLHFGNGTRLTVT.

This clonotype showed up just a few times. This may arise from a read error, as a much more abundant clone is one base away. The missing conserved phenylalanine or tryptophan at the end of this CDR3 makes a read error likely. This chain connects TRBV2 to TRBJ2-5; 7 bases align to TRBD2. Germline-derived CDR1 and CDR2 are SNHLY and FYNNEI. The CDR3 has 12 residues. Trimming removed 11 bases from V and 2 bases from J; junction bases left unmatched: 5. CDR3: CAGGLSQETQYL. The CDR3 nucleotides read TGTGCCGGGGGACTATCACAAGAGACCCAGTACCTC.

This clonotype was recorded a few times. The rearrangement uses TRBV4-1 and TRBJ2-3; 11 nucleotides match TRBD2. Germline assignment: CDR1 MGHRA and CDR2 YSYEKL. CDR3 length: 15 residues. V lost 2 bases, J lost 6 bases, and 4 bases stayed unmatched. The CDR3 DNA is TGCGCCAGCAGCCAACCGGGACTAGCGGTTGATACGCAGTATTTT. Amino acid sequence: CASSQPGLAVDTQYF.

Many counts were recorded for this clonotype. The chain joins TRBV7-7 to TRBJ1-1; D is uncertain. Trimming cost V 2 bases and J 0 bases, with 4 bases left between them. The CDR3 runs to 13 residues. CDR1 and CDR2 from the germline V gene are SSHAT and FNYEAQ (reference sequence). Written as DNA, the CDR3 is TGTGCCAGCAGCTTATTGGTGAACACTGAAGCTTTCTTT. This translates into CASSLLVNTEAFF. The full variable domain, rest sourced from reference TRBV7-7 and TRBJ1-1, is GAGVSQSPRYKVTKRGQDVTLRCDPISSHATLYWYQQALGQGPEFLTYFNYEAQPDKSGLPSDRFSAERPEGSISTLTIQRTEQRDSAMYRCASSLLVNTEAFFGQGTRLTVV.

This clonotype was seen repeatedly, ten times or more. The V call is TRBV5-1, the J call TRBJ1-1; a weak D match, TRBD1 (5 bases). V was pared by 4 bases and J by 2 bases, with 9 bases between. Looked up from germline, CDR1 is SGHRS and CDR2 is YFSETQ. The CDR3 is 13 amino acids. Here the CDR3 reads CASSAGFNTEAFF. The CDR3 DNA reads as TGCGCCAGCAGCGCAGGGTTTAACACTGAAGCTTTCTTT.

V gene TRBV4-1 combines with J gene TRBJ2-1, with 8 nucleotides matching TRBD2. The V gene's germline CDR1 is MGHRA and CDR2 YSYEKL. The CDR3 has 16 amino acids. V was pared by 0 bases and J by 2 bases, with 3 bases of the junction left unmatched. The CDR3 reads CASSQETSGTYNEQFF. CDR3 DNA sequence: TGCGCCAGCAGCCAAGAAACTAGCGGCACCTACAATGAGCAGTTCTTC.

This clonotype was seen more than once but under ten times. With a much larger clone just one base away, this may be a read error. The rearrangement links TRBV20-1 to TRBJ2-3; 8 positions agree with TRBD1. The germline V gene encodes CDR1 DFQATT and CDR2 SNEGSKA (reference sequence). This CDR3 is built from 14 residues. This CDR3 is CGASRDRYTDTQYF. CDR3 in DNA: TGCGGTGCTAGCCGGGACAGGTACACAGATACGCAGTATTTT.

This clonotype was counted at least ten times. V is TRBV7-9 and J is TRBJ1-2; D is unclear. Germline CDR1 reads SEHNR; CDR2 reads FQNEAQ (reference sequence). The CDR3 contains 14 residues. V was trimmed by 5 bases and J by 8 bases, leaving 18 bases between them. The CDR3 sequence: CASSPAGVVGGYTF. DNA of the CDR3: TGTGCCAGCAGCCCCGCCGGGGTAGTTGGGGGCTACACCTTC. Complete variable domain (other parts from reference TRBV7-9 and TRBJ1-2): DTGVSQNPRHKITKRGQNVTFRCDPISEHNRLYWYRQTLGQGPEFLTYFQNEAQLEKSRLLSDRFSAERPKGSFSTLEIQRTEQGDSAMYLCASSPAGVVGGYTFGSGTRLTVV.

V and J are TRBV20-1 and TRBJ2-1; TRBD2 aligns across 11 bases. Germline trimming cut 0 bases from V and 3 bases from J; bases unmatched to any gene: 4. Germline values: CDR1 DFQATT, CDR2 SNEGSKA (reference sequence). CDR3 size: 16 residues. CDR3 nucleotides: TGCAGTGCTAGAGACCCTAGCGGGGGGATCTACAATGAGCAGTTCTTC. Translated: CSARDPSGGIYNEQFF.

J is TRBJ2-5 and V is TRBV19, with 7 bases fitting TRBD1. V trimming: 5 bases; J trimming: 2 bases; junction bases outside the gene matches: 8. The CDR3 totals 15 residues. The germline CDR1 and CDR2 sequences are LNHDA and SQIVND (reference sequence). In DNA, the CDR3 is TGTGCCAGTAGTTATCACCAGACAGGGCAAGAGACCCAGTACTTC. Its translation is CASSYHQTGQETQYF.

This clonotype was seen more than once but under ten times. The chain combines TRBV6-6 with TRBJ1-1, with D possibly being TRBD1 (6 bases). The length of the CDR3 is 15 residues. CDR1 is MNHNY and CDR2 is SVGAGI in the germline V gene (reference sequence). Trimming took 0 bases from V and 5 from J, leaving 13 bases between them. CDR3 DNA sequence: TGTGCCAGCAGTTACTCCAGACAGGATGGGACTGAAGCTTTCTTT. Amino acids: CASSYSRQDGTEAFF.

This clonotype was recorded at least ten times. The chain has TRBV19 and TRBJ1-1; no definite D call. Looked up from germline, CDR1 is LNHDA and CDR2 is SQIVND (reference sequence). The V end lost 7 bases, the J end lost 8 bases, and 14 bases lay between the germline ends. This CDR3 contains 12 residues. CDR3: CASMSLGREAFF. CDR3 bases: TGTGCCAGTATGTCGCTTGGCAGAGAAGCTTTCTTT.

The V and J genes are TRBV30 and TRBJ1-1, with a tentative D call TRBD1 (5 bases). Between the trimmed V and J ends, which lost 2 bases and 1 base, there was a span of 8 bases. There are 13 residues in the CDR3. Per germline, CDR1 GTSNPN and CDR2 SVGIG (reference sequence). DNA of the CDR3: TGTGCCTGGAGTAGACAGAAGAACACTGAAGCTTTCTTT. Amino acid sequence: CAWSRQKNTEAFF.